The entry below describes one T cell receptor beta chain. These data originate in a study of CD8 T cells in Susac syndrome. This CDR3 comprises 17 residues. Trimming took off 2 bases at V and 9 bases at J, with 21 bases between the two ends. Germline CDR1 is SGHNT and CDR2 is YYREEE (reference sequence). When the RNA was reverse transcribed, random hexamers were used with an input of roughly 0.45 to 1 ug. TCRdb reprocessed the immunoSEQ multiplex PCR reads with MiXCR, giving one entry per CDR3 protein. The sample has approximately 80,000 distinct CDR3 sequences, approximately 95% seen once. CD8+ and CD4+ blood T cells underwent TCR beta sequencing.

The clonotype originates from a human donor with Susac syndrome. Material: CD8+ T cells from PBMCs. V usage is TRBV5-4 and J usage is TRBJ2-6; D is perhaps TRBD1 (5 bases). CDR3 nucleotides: TGTGCCAGCAGCTTTTGGGGCATTCCATCGGATATCAACGTCCTGACTTTC. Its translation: CASSFWGIPSDINVLTF.